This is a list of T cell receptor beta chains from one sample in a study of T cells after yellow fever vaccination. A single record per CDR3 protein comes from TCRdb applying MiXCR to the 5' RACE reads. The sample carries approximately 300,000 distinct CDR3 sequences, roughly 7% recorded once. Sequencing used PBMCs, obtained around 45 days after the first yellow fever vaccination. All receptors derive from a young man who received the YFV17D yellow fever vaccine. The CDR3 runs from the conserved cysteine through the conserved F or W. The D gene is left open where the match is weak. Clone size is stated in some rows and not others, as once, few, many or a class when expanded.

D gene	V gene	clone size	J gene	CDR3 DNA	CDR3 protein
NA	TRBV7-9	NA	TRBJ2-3	TGTGCCAGCAGCTCCTCGGGGGTGAGCACAGATACGCAGTATTTT	CASSSSGVSTDTQYF
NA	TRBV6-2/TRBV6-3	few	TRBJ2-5	TGTGCCAGCGGAAAGGGGGGCGCCGTTAAGGAGACCCAGTACTTC	CASGKGGAVKETQYF
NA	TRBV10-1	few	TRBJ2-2	TGCGCCAGCAGTGACAAGAACCCCGGGGAGCTGTTTTTT	CASSDKNPGELFF
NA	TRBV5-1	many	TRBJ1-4	TGCGCCAGCAGCTTGGGCGCGAATGAAAAACTGTTTTTT	CASSLGANEKLFF
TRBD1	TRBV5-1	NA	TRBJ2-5	TGCGCCAGCAGCTTGGGACAGGGGTTCCAGGAGACCCAGTACTTC	CASSLGQGFQETQYF
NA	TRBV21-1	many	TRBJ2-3	TGTGCCAGCAGCAACCTTAGGACAGGGGGGTCAGATACGCAGTATTTT	CASSNLRTGGSDTQYF
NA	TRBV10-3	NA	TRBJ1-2	TGTGCCATCAGTGACTCAGGGGATAGTATCTATGGCTACACCTTC	CAISDSGDSIYGYTF
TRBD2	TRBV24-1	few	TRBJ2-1	TGTGCCACCAGTGATTTGGGTGCTAGCGGGGGGACCCACAATGAGCAGTTCTTC	CATSDLGASGGTHNEQFF
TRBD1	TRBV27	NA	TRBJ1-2	TGTGCCAGCAGTTTATCGGAGGGACAGGGGAGCTACACCTTC	CASSLSEGQGSYTF
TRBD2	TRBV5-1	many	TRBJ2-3	TGCGCCAGCAGCTTGGACCCTAGCGGGAACACAGATACGCAGTATTTT	CASSLDPSGNTDTQYF
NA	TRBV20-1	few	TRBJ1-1	TGCAGTGCTCCGAAGCCAGGGGAGTCGGGCACTGAAGCTTTCTTT	CSAPKPGESGTEAFF
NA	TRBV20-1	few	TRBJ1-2	TGCAGTGCTAGAATTCAGGACCCCTTTAGGGACACGGATGGCTACACCTTC	CSARIQDPFRDTDGYTF
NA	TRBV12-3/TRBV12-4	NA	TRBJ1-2	TGTGCCAGCAGTTTAAATCGGTTCCCCCGAAGTGGCTACACCTTC	CASSLNRFPRSGYTF
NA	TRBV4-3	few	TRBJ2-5	TGCGCCAGCAGCCAGTCGTGGGGAAGAGAAGAGACCCAGTACTTC	CASSQSWGREETQYF
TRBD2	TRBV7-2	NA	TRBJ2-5	TGTGCCTCTAGCGGGGGGATTCAAGAGACCCAGTACTTC	CASSGGIQETQYF
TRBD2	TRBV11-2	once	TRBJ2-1	TGTGCCAGCAGACCTCCGGGGGGTGAGCAGTTCTTC	CASRPPGGEQFF
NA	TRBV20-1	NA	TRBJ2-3	TGCAGTGCTAGGAGGCAGGGTAACACAGATACGCAGTATTTT	CSARRQGNTDTQYF
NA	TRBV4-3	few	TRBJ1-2	TGCGCCAGCAGCCAAGTGGGGGGGCCGGTCTATGGCTACACCTTC	CASSQVGGPVYGYTF
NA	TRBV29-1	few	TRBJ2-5	TGCAGCGCCCTTAGGGGCAGTTTTGAGACCCAGTACTTC	CSALRGSFETQYF
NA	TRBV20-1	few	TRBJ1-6	TGCAGTGCTAAGTTGGAGCTCAATTCACCCCTCCACTTT	CSAKLELNSPLHF
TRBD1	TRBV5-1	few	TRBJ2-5	TGCGCCAGCAGCGAGGGACAGGGAGAAGAAGAGACCCAGTACTTC	CASSEGQGEEETQYF
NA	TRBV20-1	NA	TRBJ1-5	TGCAGTGCTAGTGGGGTTTTCGGCAATCAGCCCCAGCATTTT	CSASGVFGNQPQHF
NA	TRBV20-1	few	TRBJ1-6	TGCAGTGCTAGAATGCAGGGCGGTCTTCATTCACCCCTCCACTTT	CSARMQGGLHSPLHF
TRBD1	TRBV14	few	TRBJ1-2	TGTGCCAGCAGCCAAGATGGGACAGGGTTTAACTATGGCTACACCTTC	CASSQDGTGFNYGYTF
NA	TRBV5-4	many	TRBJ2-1	TGTGCCAGCAGCTACGAGAACCGAAATGAGCAGTTCTTC	CASSYENRNEQFF
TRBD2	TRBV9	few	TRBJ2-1	TGTGCCAGCAGCTTTACTAGCGGGGGGGCCCACAATGAGCAGTTCTTC	CASSFTSGGAHNEQFF
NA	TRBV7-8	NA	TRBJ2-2	TGTGCCAGCCAGAGCCGCGGGACAGTCCTGAACACCGGGGAGCTGTTTTTT	CASQSRGTVLNTGELFF
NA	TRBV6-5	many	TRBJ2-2	TGTGCCAGCAGTTTGGGGCCTCTCACCGGGGAGCTGTTTTTT	CASSLGPLTGELFF
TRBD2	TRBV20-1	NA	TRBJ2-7	TGCAGTTCCCCTGCGGGGGGCGGCTCCTACGAGCAGTACTTC	CSSPAGGGSYEQYF
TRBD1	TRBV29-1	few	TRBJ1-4	TGCAGCGCCCTGACAGGGGGGAGTGAAAAACTGTTTTTT	CSALTGGSEKLFF
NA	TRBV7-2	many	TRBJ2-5	TGTGCCAGCAGCAACTGGACACAAGAGACCCAGTACTTC	CASSNWTQETQYF
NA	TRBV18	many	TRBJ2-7	TGTGCCAGCTCACCAAAAAGCGATCCCTACGAGCAGTACTTC	CASSPKSDPYEQYF
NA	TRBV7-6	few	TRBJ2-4	TGTGCCAGCAGCCTTTCAGTCAAAAACATTCAGTACTTC	CASSLSVKNIQYF
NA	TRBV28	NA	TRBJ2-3	TGTGCCAGCGGACTCCCGGGGGTAGGGCCTAGCACAGATACGCAGTATTTT	CASGLPGVGPSTDTQYF
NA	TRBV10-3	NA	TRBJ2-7	TGTGCCGCAAATCCGCAGCCACAGGGCCACGAGCAGTACTTC	CAANPQPQGHEQYF
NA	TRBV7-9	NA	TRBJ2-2	TGTGCCAGCAGCACACGAGCGGGGAACACCGGGGAGCTGTTTTTT	CASSTRAGNTGELFF
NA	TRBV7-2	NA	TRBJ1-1	TGTGCCAGCAGCTGGGTCGAGACTGAAGCTTTCTTT	CASSWVETEAFF